The 8 T cell receptor beta chains below come from one sample, sequenced in a study of cytomegalovirus exposure and HLA in healthy donors. The primer mix had 60 Vbeta and 13 Jbeta primers. Generated by immunoSEQ multiplex PCR, the TCRdb table keeps only in-frame clones and is missing some. The profile shows nearly 300,000 clones, about nine tenths of them singletons. What was sequenced was PBMCs. Source of these receptors: a man aged 40-50 years in good health and CMV-seropositive.

This clone has just a few counts. The V call is TRBV27, the J call TRBJ2-1, with D maybe TRBD1 (5 bases). Germline CDR1 is MNHEY and CDR2 is SMNVEV (reference sequence). The CDR3 is made up of 13 amino acids. V was trimmed by 5 bases and J by 11 bases, leaving 16 bases between them. CDR3 sequence: CASSLGAIIKQFF. The CDR3 region has the DNA TGTGCCAGCAGTCTTGGGGCTATCATTAAGCAGTTCTTC.

This clone was counted a few times. The chain combines TRBV25-1 with TRBJ2-7, with D perhaps matching TRBD1 (5 bases). With 4 bases removed from V and 1 base from J, the gap between germline ends came to 8 bases. The germline gives CDR1 MGHDK, CDR2 SYGVNS. The CDR3 length is 13 residues. In DNA, the CDR3 is TGTGCCAGCAGTGGTCAGGGATCCTACGAGCAGTACTTC. This gives the protein CASSGQGSYEQYF.

In its sample, this clone was seen once. This chain links TRBV19 with TRBJ2-6, with D possibly TRBD1 on 6 matching bases. The germline gives CDR1 LNHDA, CDR2 SQIVND (reference sequence). The CDR3 has 20 amino acids. The germline V and J ends were trimmed by 6 bases and 0 bases, with 24 bases remaining between them. In nucleotides, the CDR3 is TGTGCCAGTAGCCCAGGGGCCACCAGGGTAACAAGCTCTGGGGCCAACGTCCTGACTTTC. As protein: CASSPGATRVTSSGANVLTF.

The J gene is TRBJ2-5, the V gene TRBV4-2; 11 bases map to TRBD2. V shed 0 bases and J 2 bases; nucleotides not matched to a gene: 5. The CDR3 length is 17 residues. Germline V gene sequence: CDR1 LGHNA, CDR2 YNFKEQ. CDR3 protein: CASSQDGTSGNQETQYF. The CDR3 bases are TGTGCCAGCAGCCAAGATGGGACTAGCGGTAATCAAGAGACCCAGTACTTC.

The chain employs TRBV7-3 and TRBJ2-2, with 7 nucleotides matching TRBD2. The V gene's germline CDR1 is SGHTA and CDR2 FQGTGA. The CDR3 has 14 residues. The V segment lost 1 base and the J segment 5 bases; nucleotides outside the gene matches: 1. This CDR3 reads CASSLRGLTGELFF. For the CDR3, the DNA is TGTGCCAGCAGCTTAAGGGGACTAACCGGGGAGCTGTTTTTT. The variable domain in full, with the rest retrieved from reference TRBV7-3 and TRBJ2-2, is GAGVSQTPSNKVTEKGKYVELRCDPISGHTALYWYRQSLGQGPEFLIYFQGTGAADDSGLPNDRFFAVRPEGSVSTLKIQRTERGDSAVYLCASSLRGLTGELFFGEGSRLTVL.

The genes are TRBV10-3 and TRBJ1-1, with D possibly being TRBD1 (6 bases). The CDR3 totals 15 residues. With 0 bases removed from V and 3 bases from J, the gap between germline ends came to 11 bases. CDR1 is ENHRY, CDR2 SYGVKD, per germline. Here the CDR3 DNA reads TGTGCCATCAGTGAGTCGGAGGGGGGGCACACTGAAGCTTTCTTT. This sequence encodes CAISESEGGHTEAFF.

The V gene is TRBV6-1, the J gene TRBJ1-2; 7 bases match TRBD1. V lost 4 bases, J lost 5 bases, and 4 bases stayed unmatched. The germline gives CDR1 MNHNS, CDR2 SASEGT. The CDR3 contains 13 residues. As DNA, the CDR3 is TGTGCCAGCAGTGGCGGACAGGTATATGGCTACACCTTC. Translated: CASSGGQVYGYTF.

V and J are TRBV6-5 and TRBJ2-1, with TRBD1 as a possible D gene (5 bases). The CDR3 consists of 13 residues. The ends were cut back, 2 bases at V and 6 bases at J, with 8 bases in the middle. Germline lookup yields CDR1 MNHEY and CDR2 SVGAGI. In DNA form, the CDR3 reads TGTGCCAGCAGTTACGGCAGGGCCAATGAGCAGTTCTTC. Its translation is CASSYGRANEQFF.